This T cell receptor (beta chain) was recovered during a study of blood T cell repertoires in COVID-19. At the level of the study: Sample material is recorded as cDNA or gDNA derived from T cells, B-cell-depleted T cells, or PBMCs.

Germline-derived CDR1 and CDR2 are GTSNPN and SVGIG (reference sequence). The ends lost 1 base at V and 0 bases at J; junction bases unmatched: 2. There are 16 residues in the CDR3. Under the authors' procedure: Amplification of reference gene primers was used by the study to estimate nucleated cell counts. Measured with immunoSEQ multiplex PCR; TCRdb has only the in-frame clones, and not every one. V and J calls and clone size are those listed in that table; D and trimming were worked out from the DNA. The sample shows approximately 50,000 clones, more than 90% of them seen only once. This rearrangement joins TRBV30 to TRBJ1-3; 11 bases align to TRBD1. This receptor was obtained from a man aged 45-65 years with active COVID-19. Sequenced: peripheral blood. CDR3 coding DNA: TGTGCCTGGAGTGCAGGACAGGGGGCCTCTGGAAACACCATATATTTT. Residues: CAWSAGQGASGNTIYF.